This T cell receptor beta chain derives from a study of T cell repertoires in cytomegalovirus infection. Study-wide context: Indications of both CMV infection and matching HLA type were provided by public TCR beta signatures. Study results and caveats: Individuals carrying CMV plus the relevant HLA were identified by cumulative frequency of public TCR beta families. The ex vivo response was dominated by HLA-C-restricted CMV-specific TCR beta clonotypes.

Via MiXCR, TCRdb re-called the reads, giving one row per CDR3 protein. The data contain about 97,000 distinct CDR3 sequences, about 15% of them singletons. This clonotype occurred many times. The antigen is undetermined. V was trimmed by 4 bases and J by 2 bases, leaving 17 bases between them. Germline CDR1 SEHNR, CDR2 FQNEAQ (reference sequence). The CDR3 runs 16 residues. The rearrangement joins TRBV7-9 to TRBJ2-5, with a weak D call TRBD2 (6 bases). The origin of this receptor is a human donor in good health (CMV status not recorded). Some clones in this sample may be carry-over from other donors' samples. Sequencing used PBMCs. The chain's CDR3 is CASSSRAGPIQETQYF. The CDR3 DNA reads TGTGCCAGCAGCTCGAGGGCGGGGCCTATACAAGAGACCCAGTACTTC.